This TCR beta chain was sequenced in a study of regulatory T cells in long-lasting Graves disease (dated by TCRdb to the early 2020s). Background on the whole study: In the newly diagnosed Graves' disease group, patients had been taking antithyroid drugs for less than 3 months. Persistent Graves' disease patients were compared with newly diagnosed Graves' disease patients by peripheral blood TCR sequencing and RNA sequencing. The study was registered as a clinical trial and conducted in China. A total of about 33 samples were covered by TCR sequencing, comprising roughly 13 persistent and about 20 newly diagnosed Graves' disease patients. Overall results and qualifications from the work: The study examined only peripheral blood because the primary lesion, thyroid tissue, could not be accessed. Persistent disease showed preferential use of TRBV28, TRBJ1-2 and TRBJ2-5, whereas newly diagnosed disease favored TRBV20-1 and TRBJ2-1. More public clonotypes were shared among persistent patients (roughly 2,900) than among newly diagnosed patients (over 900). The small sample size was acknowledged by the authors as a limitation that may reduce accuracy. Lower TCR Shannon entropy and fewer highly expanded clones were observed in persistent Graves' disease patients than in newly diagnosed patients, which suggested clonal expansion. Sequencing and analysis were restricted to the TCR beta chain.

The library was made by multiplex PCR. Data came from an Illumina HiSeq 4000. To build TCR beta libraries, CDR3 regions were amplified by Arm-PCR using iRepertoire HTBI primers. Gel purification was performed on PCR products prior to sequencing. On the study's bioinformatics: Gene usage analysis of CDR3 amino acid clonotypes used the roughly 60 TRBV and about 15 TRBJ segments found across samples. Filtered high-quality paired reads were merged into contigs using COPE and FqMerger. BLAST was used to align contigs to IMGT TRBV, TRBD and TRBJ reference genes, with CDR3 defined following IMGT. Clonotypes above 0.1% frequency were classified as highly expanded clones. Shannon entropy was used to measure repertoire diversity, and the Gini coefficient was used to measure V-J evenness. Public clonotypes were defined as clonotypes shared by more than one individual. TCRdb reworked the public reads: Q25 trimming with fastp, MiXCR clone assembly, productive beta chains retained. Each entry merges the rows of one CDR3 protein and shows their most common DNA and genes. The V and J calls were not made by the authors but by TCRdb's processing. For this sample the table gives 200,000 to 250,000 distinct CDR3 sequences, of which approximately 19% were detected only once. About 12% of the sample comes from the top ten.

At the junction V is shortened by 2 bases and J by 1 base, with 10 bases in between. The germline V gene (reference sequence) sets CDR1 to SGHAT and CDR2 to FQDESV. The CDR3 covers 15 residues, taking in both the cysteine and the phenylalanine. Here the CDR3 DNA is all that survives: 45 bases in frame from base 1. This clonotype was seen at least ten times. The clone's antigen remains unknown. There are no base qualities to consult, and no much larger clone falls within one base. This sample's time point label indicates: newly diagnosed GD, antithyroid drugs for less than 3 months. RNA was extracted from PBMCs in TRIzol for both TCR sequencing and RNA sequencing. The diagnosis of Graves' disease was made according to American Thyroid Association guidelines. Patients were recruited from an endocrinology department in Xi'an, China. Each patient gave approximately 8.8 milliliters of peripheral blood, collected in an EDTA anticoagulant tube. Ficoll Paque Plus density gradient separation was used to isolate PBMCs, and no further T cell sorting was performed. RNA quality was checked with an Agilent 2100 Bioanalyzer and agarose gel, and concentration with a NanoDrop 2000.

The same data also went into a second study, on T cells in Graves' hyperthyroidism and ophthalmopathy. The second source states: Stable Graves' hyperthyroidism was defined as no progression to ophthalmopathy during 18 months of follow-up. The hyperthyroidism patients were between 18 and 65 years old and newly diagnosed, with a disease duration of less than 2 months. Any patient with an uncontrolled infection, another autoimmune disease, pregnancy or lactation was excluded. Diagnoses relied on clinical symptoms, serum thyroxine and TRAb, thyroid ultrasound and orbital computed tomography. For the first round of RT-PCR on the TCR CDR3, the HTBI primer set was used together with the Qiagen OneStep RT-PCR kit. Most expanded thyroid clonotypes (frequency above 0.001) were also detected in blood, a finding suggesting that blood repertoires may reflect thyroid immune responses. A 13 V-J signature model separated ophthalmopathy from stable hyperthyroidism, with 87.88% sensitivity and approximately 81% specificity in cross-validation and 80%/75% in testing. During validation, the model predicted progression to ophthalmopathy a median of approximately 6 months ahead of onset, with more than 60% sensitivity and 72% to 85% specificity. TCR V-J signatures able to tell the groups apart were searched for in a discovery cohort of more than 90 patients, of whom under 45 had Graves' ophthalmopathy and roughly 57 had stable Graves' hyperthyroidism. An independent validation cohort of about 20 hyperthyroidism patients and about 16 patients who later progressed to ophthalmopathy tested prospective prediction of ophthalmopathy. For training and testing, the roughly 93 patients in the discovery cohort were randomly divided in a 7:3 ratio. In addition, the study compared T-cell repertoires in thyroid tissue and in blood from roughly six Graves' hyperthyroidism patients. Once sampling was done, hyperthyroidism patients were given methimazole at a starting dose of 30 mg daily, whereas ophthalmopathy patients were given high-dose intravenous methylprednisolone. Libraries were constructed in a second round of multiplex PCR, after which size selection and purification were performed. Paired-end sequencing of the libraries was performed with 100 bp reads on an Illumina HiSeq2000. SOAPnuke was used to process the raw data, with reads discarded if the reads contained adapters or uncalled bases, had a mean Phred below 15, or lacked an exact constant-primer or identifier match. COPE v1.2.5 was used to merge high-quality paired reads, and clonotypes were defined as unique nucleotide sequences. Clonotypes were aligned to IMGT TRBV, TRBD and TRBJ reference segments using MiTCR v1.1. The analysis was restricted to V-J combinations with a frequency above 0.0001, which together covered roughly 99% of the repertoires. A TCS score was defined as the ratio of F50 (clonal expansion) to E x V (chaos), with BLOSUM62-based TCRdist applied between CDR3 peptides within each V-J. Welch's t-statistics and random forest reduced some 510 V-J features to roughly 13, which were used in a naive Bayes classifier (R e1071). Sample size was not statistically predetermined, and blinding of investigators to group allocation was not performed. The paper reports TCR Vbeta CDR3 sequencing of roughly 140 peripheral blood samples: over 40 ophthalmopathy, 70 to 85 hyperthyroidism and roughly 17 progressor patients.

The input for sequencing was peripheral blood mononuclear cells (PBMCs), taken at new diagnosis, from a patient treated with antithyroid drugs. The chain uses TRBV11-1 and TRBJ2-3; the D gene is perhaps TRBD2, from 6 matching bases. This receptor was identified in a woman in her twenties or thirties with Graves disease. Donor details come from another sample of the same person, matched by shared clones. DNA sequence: TGTGCCAGCAGCTTACGGGGGACCGGCACAGATACGCAGTATTTT. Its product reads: CASSLRGTGTDTQYF. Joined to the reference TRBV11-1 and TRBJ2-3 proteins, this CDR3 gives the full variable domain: EAEVAQSPRYKITEKSQAVAFWCDPISGHATLYWYRQILGQGPELLVQFQDESVVDDSQLPKDRFSAERLKGVDSTLKIQPAELGDSAMYLCASSLRGTGTDTQYFGPGTRLTVL.